These T cell receptor beta chains were read from a single sample in a study of CD8 T cells in ankylosing spondylitis. TCRdb reanalysed the 5' RACE reads using MiXCR and keeps one entry per CDR3 protein. The sample records some 150,000 distinct CDR3 sequences, 40% to 50% being singletons. The sequenced material came from synovial fluid, either unsorted or a sorted T cell fraction (not recorded which). These receptors came from a male donor with ankylosing spondylitis. Both conserved end residues are part of each CDR3. The D gene is left open where the match is weak. Clone size is stated in some rows and not others, as once, few, many or a class when expanded.

cdr3_nt cdr3_aa clone_size j_call v_call d_call
TGTGCCAGCAGCCCCCCCCAGCCCCTAAGCTCCTACAATGAGCAGTTCTTC CASSPPQPLSSYNEQFF few TRBJ2-1 TRBV12-3/TRBV12-4 -
TGTGCCAGCAGTCTCACTCCAGCGGGGACAGGGGCCTACGAGCAGTACTTC CASSLTPAGTGAYEQYF few TRBJ2-7 TRBV28 TRBD1
TGCAGTGCCCGAAGGGGGGACACTGAAGCTTTCTTT CSARRGDTEAFF medium-sized TRBJ1-1 TRBV20-1 -
TGCGCCAGCAGCCAAGTGGAGGACGAGACCCAGTACTTC CASSQVEDETQYF - TRBJ2-5 TRBV4-3 -
TGTGCCAGCAGTCGCCATTGGACAGGAAATCAGCCCCAGCATTTT CASSRHWTGNQPQHF few TRBJ1-5 TRBV27 TRBD1
TGCGCCAGCAGCTTGATCGGTCGGACGGGGTCGAATGAAAAACTGTTTTTT CASSLIGRTGSNEKLFF - TRBJ1-4 TRBV5-1 -
TGTGCCAGCAAACCCGGGACCACCGTGGGGCCCCTCCACTTT CASKPGTTVGPLHF - TRBJ1-6 TRBV27 -
TGCGCCAGCAGTGAGTGGCGGGGAACGGGAGACGACGGGGGGACCCAGTACTTC CASSEWRGTGDDGGTQYF - TRBJ2-5 TRBV10-2 -
TGCGCCAGCACCGGGGGGACAGGGGGCTCGAACACTGAAGCTTTCTTT CASTGGTGGSNTEAFF - TRBJ1-1 TRBV5-1 TRBD1
TGCGCCAGCAGCCAAGTGGCACCTCGGGAAACCTACGAGCAGTACTTC CASSQVAPRETYEQYF - TRBJ2-7 TRBV4-1 -
TGTGCCAGCAGTTGGGACTTTTCATACACAGATACGCAGTATTTT CASSWDFSYTDTQYF - TRBJ2-3 TRBV28 -
TGTGCCAGCAGCCTGACAGGGGGCGCCTCCTACGAGCAGTACTTC CASSLTGGASYEQYF many TRBJ2-7 TRBV2 TRBD1
TGTGCCAGCAGCCCCCAACCCCCGGTCCCGGACTTC CASSPQPPVPDF - TRBJ2-7 TRBV12-1 -
TGTGCCAGCAGCTTATTCCAGGGTTCGGAAGAGCAGTACTTC CASSLFQGSEEQYF few TRBJ2-7 TRBV7-3 -
TGTGCCAGCAGTTCTCACACCTACGAGCAGTACTTC CASSSHTYEQYF few TRBJ2-7 TRBV12-3/TRBV12-4 -
TGCGCCAGCAGCCAAGATTTCGTGGCCGGGAACAGGGTTGACTCCTACGAGCAGTACTTC CASSQDFVAGNRVDSYEQYF - TRBJ2-7 TRBV4-3 -
TGTGCCAGCAGCTTAGATCTAGGCAGGGGGGAGTTCTTC CASSLDLGRGEFF few TRBJ2-1 TRBV11-2 -
TGCGCCAGCAGCCAATTGCGGGAGGACACCGGGGAGCTGTTTTTT CASSQLREDTGELFF few TRBJ2-2 TRBV4-1 TRBD2
TGTGCCAGCAGCCAAAATCCAACCCAGCGGAGATACGAGCAGTACTTC CASSQNPTQRRYEQYF - TRBJ2-7 TRBV14 -
TGTGCCAGCAGCCAAGGGCTGGGACACCATCAGCCCCAGCATTTT CASSQGLGHHQPQHF - TRBJ1-5 TRBV3-1 -